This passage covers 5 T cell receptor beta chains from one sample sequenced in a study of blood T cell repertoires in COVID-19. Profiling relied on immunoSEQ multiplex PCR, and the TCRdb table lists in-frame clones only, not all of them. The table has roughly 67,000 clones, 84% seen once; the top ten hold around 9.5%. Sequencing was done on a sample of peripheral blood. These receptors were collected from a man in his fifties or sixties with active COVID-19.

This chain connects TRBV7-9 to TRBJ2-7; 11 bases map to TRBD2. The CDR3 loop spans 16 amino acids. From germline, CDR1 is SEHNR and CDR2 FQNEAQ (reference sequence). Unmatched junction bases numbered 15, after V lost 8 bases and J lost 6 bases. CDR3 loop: CASRNPSSGRPVEQYF. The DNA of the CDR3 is TGTGCCAGCCGTAATCCGTCTAGCGGGAGGCCCGTCGAGCAGTACTTC.

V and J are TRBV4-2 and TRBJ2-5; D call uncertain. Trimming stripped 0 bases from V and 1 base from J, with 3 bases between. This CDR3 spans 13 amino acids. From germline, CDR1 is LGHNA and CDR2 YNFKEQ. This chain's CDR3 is CASSQDRQETQYF. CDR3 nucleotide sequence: TGTGCCAGCAGCCAAGACCGCCAAGAGACCCAGTACTTC.

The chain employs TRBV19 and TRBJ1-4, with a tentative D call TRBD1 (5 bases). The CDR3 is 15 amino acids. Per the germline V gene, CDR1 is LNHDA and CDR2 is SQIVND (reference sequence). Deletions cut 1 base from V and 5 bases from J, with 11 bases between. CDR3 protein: CASSIAYKGNEKLFF. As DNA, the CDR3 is TGTGCCAGTAGTATAGCTTATAAGGGGAATGAAAAACTGTTTTTT.

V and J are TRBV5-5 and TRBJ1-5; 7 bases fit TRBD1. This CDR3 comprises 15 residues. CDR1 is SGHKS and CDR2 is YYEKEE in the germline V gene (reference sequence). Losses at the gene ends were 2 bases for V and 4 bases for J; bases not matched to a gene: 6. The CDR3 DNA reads TGTGCCAGCAGCTTTACAGGGGCCTGGAATCAGCCCCAGCATTTT. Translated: CASSFTGAWNQPQHF.

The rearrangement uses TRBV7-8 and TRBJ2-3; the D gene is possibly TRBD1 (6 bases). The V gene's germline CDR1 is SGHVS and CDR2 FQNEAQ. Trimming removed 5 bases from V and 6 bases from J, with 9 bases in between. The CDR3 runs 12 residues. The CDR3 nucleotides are TGTGCCAGCAGCAGGGGGTGGGATACGCAGTATTTT. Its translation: CASSRGWDTQYF. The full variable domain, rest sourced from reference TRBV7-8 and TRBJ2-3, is GAGVSQSPRYKVAKRGQDVALRCDPISGHVSLFWYQQALGQGPEFLTYFQNEAQLDKSGLPSDRFFAERPEGSVSTLKIQRTQQEDSAVYLCASSRGWDTQYFGPGTRLTVL.